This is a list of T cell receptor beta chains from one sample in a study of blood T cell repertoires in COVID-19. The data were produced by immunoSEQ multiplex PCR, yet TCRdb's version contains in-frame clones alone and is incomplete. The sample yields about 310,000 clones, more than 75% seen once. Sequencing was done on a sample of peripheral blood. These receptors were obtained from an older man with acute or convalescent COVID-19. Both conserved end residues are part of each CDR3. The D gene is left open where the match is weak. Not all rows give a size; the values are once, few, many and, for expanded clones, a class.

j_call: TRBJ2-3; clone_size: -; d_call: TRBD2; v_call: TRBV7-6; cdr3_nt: TGTGCCAGCAGCTCAAGACTAGCGGGGGGCACAGATACGCAGTATTTT; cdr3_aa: CASSSRLAGGTDTQYF
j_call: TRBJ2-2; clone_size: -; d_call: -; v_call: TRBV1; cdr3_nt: TGCACCAGCAGCCTCCTTGGGTTCGGGGGGCAAACCACCGGGGAGCTGTTTTTT; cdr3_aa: CTSSLLGFGGQTTGELFF
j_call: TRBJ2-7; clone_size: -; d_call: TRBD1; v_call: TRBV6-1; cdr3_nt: TGTGCCAGCAGTGAAGCTTCCCCGGGACAGGGGATGTACGAGCAGTACTTC; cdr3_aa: CASSEASPGQGMYEQYF
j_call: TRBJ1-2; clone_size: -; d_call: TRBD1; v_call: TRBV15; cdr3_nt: TGTGCCACCAGCAGGGAACAGGGGGCCCACTATGGCTACACCTTC; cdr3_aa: CATSREQGAHYGYTF
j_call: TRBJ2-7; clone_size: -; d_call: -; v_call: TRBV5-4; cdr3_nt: TGTGCCAGCAGCTCTGGGGGTCGGGCGGGGGCCTCCTACGAGCAGTACTTC; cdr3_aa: CASSSGGRAGASYEQYF
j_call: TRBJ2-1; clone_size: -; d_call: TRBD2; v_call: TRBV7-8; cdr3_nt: TGTGCCAGCAGCAAGACTAGCGGGGAGCAGTTCTTC; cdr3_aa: CASSKTSGEQFF
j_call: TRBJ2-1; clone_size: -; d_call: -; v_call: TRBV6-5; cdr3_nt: TGTGCCAGCAGTTACTCTCCTAGCTCCTACAATGAGCAGTTCTTC; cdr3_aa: CASSYSPSSYNEQFF
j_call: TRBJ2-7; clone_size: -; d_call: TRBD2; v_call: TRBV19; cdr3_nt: TGTGCCAGTAGTATAGATCACGGGACTAGCAGGAACGAGCAGTACTTC; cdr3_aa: CASSIDHGTSRNEQYF
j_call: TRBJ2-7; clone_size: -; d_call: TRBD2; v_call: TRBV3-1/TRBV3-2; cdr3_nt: TGTGCCAGCAGCCAGGAGCGGGGGGCTTCCTACGAGCAGTACTTC; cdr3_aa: CASSQERGASYEQYF
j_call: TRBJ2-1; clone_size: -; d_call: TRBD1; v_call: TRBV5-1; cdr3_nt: TGCGCCAGCAGCTTGTCCGGGACAGGGTTAAATGAGCAGTTCTTC; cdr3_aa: CASSLSGTGLNEQFF
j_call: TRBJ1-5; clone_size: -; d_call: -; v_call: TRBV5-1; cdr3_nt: TGCGCCAGCAGCTTGGCCCCGGATCAGCCCCAGCATTTT; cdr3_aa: CASSLAPDQPQHF
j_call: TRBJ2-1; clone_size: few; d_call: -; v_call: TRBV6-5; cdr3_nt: TGTGCCAGCAGTTGGGGGGACAATGAGCAGTTCTTC; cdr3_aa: CASSWGDNEQFF
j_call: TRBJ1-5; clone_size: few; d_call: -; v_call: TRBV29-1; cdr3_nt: TGCAGCGTTGGTTGGACACACGATCAGCCCCAGCATTTT; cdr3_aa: CSVGWTHDQPQHF
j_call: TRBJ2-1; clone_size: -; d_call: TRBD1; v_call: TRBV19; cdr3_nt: TGTGCCAGTAGTCGGTCCGGGACAGATTTATACAATGAGCAGTTCTTC; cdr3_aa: CASSRSGTDLYNEQFF
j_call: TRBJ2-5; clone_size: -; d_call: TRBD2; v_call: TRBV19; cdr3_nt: TGTGCCAGTAGTATGGGACTAGCGGTTCAAGAGACCCAGTACTTC; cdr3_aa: CASSMGLAVQETQYF
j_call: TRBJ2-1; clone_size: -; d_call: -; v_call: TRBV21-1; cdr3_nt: TGTGCCAGCAGCATAGGAAAAAAGACTAGCGGGAGCGAAACCTACAATGAGCAGTTCTTC; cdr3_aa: CASSIGKKTSGSETYNEQFF
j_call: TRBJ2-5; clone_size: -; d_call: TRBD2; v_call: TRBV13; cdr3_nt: TGTGCCAGCAGCCGGAGCGGGAGCGGGAGGGAGACCCAGTACTTC; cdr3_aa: CASSRSGSGRETQYF
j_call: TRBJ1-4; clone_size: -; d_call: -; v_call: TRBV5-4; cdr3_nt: TGTGCCAGCAGTAGTCCGGTCAATGAAAAACTGTTTTTT; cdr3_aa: CASSSPVNEKLFF
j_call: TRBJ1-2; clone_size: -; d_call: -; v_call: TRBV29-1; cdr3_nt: TGCAGCGCCCCGACAGTTTCTTATGGCTACACCTTC; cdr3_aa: CSAPTVSYGYTF
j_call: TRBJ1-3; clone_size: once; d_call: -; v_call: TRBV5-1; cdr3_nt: TGCGCCAGCAGCTTGGGCGGGGGAGGAATCTCTGGAAACACCATATATTTT; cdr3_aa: CASSLGGGGISGNTIYF
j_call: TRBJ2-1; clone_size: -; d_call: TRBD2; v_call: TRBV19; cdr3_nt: TGTGCCAGTAGTATCGTAGGAGTAGCGGGCACATCGGAGTTCTTC; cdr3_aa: CASSIVGVAGTSEFF
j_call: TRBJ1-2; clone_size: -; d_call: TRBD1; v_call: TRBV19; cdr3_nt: TGTGCCAGTAGTGTCCGGACAGGGGAAGGCTACACCTTC; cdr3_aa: CASSVRTGEGYTF
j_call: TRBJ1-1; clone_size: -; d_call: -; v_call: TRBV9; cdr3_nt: TGTGCCAGCAGCGTAGATGGAGGCAATACTGAAGCTTTCTTT; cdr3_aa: CASSVDGGNTEAFF
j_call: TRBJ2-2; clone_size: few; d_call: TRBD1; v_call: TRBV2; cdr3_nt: TGTGCCAGCAGTACAGGGGGTCCCGGGGAGCTGTTTTTT; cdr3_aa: CASSTGGPGELFF
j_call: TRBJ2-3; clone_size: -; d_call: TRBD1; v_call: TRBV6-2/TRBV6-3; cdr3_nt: TGTGCCAGCAGTTACTCGAAGCAGGGGGAGCACTCAGATACGCAGTATTTT; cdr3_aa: CASSYSKQGEHSDTQYF
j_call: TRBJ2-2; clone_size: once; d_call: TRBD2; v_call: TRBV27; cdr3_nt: TGTGCCAGCAGTTTGGGGACTAGCGGTAAATCCCGCCCCGGGGAGCTGTTTTTT; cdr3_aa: CASSLGTSGKSRPGELFF
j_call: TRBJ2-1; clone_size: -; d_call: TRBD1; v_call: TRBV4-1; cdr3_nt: TGCGCCAGCAGCCAAGACAGGGGGTACCCGAATGAGCAGTTCTTC; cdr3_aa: CASSQDRGYPNEQFF
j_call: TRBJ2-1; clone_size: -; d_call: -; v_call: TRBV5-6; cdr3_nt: TGTGCCAGCAGCTTGGGCCTTAGCTCCTACAATGAGCAGTTCTTC; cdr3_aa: CASSLGLSSYNEQFF
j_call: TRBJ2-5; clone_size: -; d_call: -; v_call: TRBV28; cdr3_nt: TGTGCCAGCAGTTTAGCGGGATCCCAAGAGACCCAGTACTTC; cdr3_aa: CASSLAGSQETQYF
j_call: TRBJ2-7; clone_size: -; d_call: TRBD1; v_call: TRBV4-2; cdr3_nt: TGTGCCAGCAGCCAAGACCGGACAGGGTTCGACGAGCAGTACTTC; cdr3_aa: CASSQDRTGFDEQYF
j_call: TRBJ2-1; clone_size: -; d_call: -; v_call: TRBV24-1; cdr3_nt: TGTGCCACCTCGAGTCCCGGGACACCCCGTTTCAATGAGCAGTTCTTC; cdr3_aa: CATSSPGTPRFNEQFF
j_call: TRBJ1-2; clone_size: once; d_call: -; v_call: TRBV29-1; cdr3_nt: TGCAGCTCCTGGGGCCAGTGGGATGGCTACACCTTC; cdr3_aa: CSSWGQWDGYTF
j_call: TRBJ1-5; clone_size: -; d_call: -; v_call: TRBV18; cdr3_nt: TGTGCCAGCTCACAGCTCCGTGGGAGCGCAAATCAGCCCCAGCATTTT; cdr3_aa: CASSQLRGSANQPQHF
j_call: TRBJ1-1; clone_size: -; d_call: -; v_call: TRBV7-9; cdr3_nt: TGTGCCAGCAGCTCGGGGGAGGGTGAAGCTTTCTTT; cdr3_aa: CASSSGEGEAFF
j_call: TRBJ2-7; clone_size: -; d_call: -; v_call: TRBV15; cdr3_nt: TGTGCCACCAGCAGAGACAGGCGATACGAGCAGTACTTC; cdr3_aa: CATSRDRRYEQYF
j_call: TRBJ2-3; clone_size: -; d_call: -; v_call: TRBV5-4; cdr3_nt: TGTGCCAGCAGCCCGGCGGGACTCCTCGTAGGGACAGATACGCAGTATTTT; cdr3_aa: CASSPAGLLVGTDTQYF
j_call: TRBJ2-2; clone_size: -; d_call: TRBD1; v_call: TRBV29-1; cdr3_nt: TGCAGCGTTGGGAACAGGGGAAACACCGGGGAGCTGTTTTTT; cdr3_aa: CSVGNRGNTGELFF
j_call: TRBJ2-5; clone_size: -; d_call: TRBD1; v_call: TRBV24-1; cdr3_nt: TGTGCCACCAGTGACAGGGGGACGGGGTCCCAGTACTTC; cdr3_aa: CATSDRGTGSQYF